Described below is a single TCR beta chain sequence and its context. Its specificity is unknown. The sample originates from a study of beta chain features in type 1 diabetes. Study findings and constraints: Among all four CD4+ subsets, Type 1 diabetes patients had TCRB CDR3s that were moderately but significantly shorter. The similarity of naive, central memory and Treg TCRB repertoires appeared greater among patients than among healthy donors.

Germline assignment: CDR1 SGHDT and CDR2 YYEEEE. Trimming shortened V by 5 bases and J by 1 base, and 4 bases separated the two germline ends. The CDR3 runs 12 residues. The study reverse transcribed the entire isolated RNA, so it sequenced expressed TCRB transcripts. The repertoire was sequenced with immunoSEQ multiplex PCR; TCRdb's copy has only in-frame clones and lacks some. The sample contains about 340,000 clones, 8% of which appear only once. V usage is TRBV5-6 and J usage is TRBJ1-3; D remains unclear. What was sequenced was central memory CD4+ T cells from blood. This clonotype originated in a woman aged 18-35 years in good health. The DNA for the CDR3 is TGTGCCAGCAGTCAGTCTGGAAACACCATATATTTT. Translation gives CASSQSGNTIYF.